This T cell receptor beta chain is drawn from a study of T cell responses to AZD1222 COVID-19 vaccine. Findings and caveats of the study: Donors were chiefly white British, with a greater number of females, and clonal diversity was perhaps underestimated. Repertoires were obtained solely post-peak T cell response. Spike-wide coverage was observed for vaccine-associated CD4 TCRs, with dominant responses at 160-218 and 743-854.

Here immunoSEQ multiplex PCR was the method, and the copy in TCRdb shows in-frame clones only, minus some. The profile shows about 160,000 clones, about 89% of them singletons. Germline V lookup: CDR1 ENHRY, CDR2 SYGVKD. Trimming removed 10 bases from V and 8 bases from J; junction bases left unmatched: 13. The CDR3 runs 15 residues. In the case of this clone: Antigen specificity is unknown.

The sequence was collected from an adult in good health. This chain uses TRBV10-3 with TRBJ2-1, with 11 bases fitting TRBD2. The sequencing here drew on peripheral blood, taken on day 0 of AZD1222 vaccination. The CDR3, as DNA: TGTGCCACCACTAGCGGGAGAGGTTGGGTCCATGAGCAGTTCTTC. Translating it yields CATTSGRGWVHEQFF.